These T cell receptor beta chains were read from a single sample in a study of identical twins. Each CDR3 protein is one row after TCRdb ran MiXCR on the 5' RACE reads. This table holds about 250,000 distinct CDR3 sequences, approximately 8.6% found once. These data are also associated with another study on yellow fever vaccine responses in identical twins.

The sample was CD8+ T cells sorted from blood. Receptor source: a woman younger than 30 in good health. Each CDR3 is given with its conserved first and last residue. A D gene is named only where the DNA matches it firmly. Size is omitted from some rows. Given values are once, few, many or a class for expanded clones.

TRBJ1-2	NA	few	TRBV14	CASSQQGDGYTF	TGTGCCAGCAGCCAACAGGGAGATGGCTACACCTTC
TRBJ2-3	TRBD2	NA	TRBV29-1	CSVENQREGNVQYF	TGCAGCGTTGAAAACCAGCGGGAAGGTAACGTGCAGTATTTT
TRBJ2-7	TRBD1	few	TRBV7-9	CASSTLGQGAYEQYF	TGTGCCAGCAGCACCTTGGGACAGGGGGCCTACGAGCAGTACTTC
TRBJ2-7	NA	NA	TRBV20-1	CSARAPAELPYEQYF	TGCAGTGCTAGGGCCCCGGCGGAGTTACCCTACGAGCAGTACTTC
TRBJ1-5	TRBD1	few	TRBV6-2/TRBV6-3	CASSYFGDRGYQPQHF	TGTGCCAGCAGTTACTTCGGGGACAGGGGTTATCAGCCCCAGCATTTT
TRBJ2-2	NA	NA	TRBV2	CATHQRGLDSGELFF	TGTGCCACCCACCAAAGAGGACTGGATTCCGGGGAGCTGTTTTTT
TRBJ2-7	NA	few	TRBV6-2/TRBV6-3	CASLSKGDHEQYF	TGTGCCAGCTTATCCAAGGGGGATCACGAGCAGTACTTC
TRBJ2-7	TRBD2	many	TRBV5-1	CASSSGLAGYEQYF	TGCGCCAGCAGCTCGGGACTAGCGGGGTACGAGCAGTACTTC
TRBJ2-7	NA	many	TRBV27	CASSSGPTIGEQYF	TGTGCCAGCAGTTCCGGGCCAACTATCGGGGAGCAGTACTTC
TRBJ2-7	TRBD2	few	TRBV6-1	CASSNQYGGSAEQYF	TGTGCCAGCAGCAATCAATACGGCGGGAGCGCCGAGCAGTACTTC
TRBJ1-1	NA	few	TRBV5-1	CASSSDTEAFF	TGCGCCAGCAGCTCAGACACTGAAGCTTTCTTT
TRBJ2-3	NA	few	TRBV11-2	CASSLASPDTQYF	TGTGCCAGCAGCTTAGCCTCCCCGGATACGCAGTATTTT
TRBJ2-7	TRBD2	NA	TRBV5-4	CASSSHSSGKPYEQYF	TGTGCCAGCAGCTCTCACTCTAGCGGTAAACCCTACGAGCAGTACTTC
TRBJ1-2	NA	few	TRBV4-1	CASSQVRGLYGYTF	TGCGCCAGCAGCCAAGTGAGGGGCCTCTATGGCTACACCTTC
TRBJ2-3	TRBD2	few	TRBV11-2	CASSPPIAGSTDTQYF	TGTGCCAGCAGCCCCCCCATAGCGGGATCCACAGATACGCAGTATTTT
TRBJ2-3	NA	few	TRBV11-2	CASSPGLGANTQYF	TGTGCCAGCAGCCCGGGACTTGGTGCAAATACGCAGTATTTT
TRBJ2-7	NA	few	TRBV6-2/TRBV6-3	CASSRGWLASSYEQYF	TGTGCCAGCAGCCGGGGTTGGCTAGCGAGCTCCTACGAGCAGTACTTC
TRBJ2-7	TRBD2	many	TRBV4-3	CASSQGTSGIYEQYF	TGCGCCAGCAGCCAAGGGACTAGCGGGATTTACGAGCAGTACTTC
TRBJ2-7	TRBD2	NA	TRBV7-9	CASSGEGPSSYEQYF	TGTGCCAGCAGCGGGGAGGGGCCCAGCTCCTACGAGCAGTACTTC
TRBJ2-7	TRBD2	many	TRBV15	CATSRDQAAGGTYEQYF	TGTGCCACCAGCAGAGATCAGGCTGCGGGAGGGACCTACGAGCAGTACTTC
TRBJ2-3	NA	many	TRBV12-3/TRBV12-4	CASSLQAGSTDTQYF	TGTGCCAGCAGTTTGCAAGCGGGCAGCACAGATACGCAGTATTTT
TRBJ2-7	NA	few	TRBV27	CASSLSPAAGYYEQYF	TGTGCCAGCAGTTTATCTCCGGCAGCCGGGTACTACGAGCAGTACTTC
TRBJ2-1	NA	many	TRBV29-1	CSVGGGSYNEQFF	TGCAGCGTTGGAGGGGGGTCCTACAATGAGCAGTTCTTC
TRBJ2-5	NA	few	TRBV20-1	CSARSVNPSHNYQETQYF	TGCAGTGCTAGAAGTGTAAATCCCTCACACAACTATCAAGAGACCCAGTACTTC
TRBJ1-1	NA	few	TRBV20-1	CSARGFGIIGGTEAFF	TGCAGTGCTAGAGGGTTTGGAATTATTGGAGGGACTGAAGCTTTCTTT
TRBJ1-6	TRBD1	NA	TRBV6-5	CASSLTGGDSPLHF	TGTGCCAGCAGTTTGACAGGGGGGGATTCACCCCTCCACTTT
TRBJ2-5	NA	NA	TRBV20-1	CSASLDSFQETQYF	TGCAGTGCTAGTTTGGACAGCTTCCAAGAGACCCAGTACTTC
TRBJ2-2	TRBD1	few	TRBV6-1	CASSITGGTGELFF	TGTGCCAGCAGTATAACAGGGGGGACCGGGGAGCTGTTTTTT
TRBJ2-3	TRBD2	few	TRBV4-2	CASKREGTTDTQYF	TGTGCCAGCAAACGGGAGGGAACCACAGATACGCAGTATTTT
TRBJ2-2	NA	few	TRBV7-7	CASSPSSKQNTGELFF	TGTGCTAGCAGCCCTAGTTCAAAGCAGAACACCGGGGAGCTGTTTTTT
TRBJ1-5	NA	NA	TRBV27	CASTRQWGVFQPQHF	TGTGCCAGCACTAGACAGTGGGGGGTGTTTCAGCCCCAGCATTTT
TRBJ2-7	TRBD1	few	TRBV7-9	CASSFDRGPDF	TGTGCCAGCAGCTTTGACAGGGGGCCAGACTTC
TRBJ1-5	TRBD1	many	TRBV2	CASQTGVGNQPQHF	TGTGCCAGCCAAACAGGGGTCGGAAATCAGCCCCAGCATTTT
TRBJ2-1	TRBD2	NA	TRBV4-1	CASSQEKRDYNEQFF	TGCGCCAGCAGCCAAGAGAAGCGGGACTACAATGAGCAGTTCTTC
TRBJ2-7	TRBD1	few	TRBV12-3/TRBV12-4	CASSADRAYEQYF	TGTGCCAGCAGCGCAGACAGGGCTTACGAGCAGTACTTC
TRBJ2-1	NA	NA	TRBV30	CAMGVNEQFF	TGTGCCATGGGGGTCAATGAGCAGTTCTTC
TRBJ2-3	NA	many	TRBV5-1	CASSSGINTDTQYF	TGCGCCAGCAGCTCAGGGATCAACACAGATACGCAGTATTTT
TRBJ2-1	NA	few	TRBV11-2	CASSDHAAGAHNEQFF	TGTGCCAGCAGCGATCACGCGGCGGGGGCGCACAATGAGCAGTTCTTC
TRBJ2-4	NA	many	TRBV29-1	CSAWTEEGIQYF	TGCAGCGCCTGGACCGAGGAGGGCATTCAGTACTTC
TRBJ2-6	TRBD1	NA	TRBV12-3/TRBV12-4	CARSLDRDESSGANVLTF	TGTGCCCGCAGCTTGGACAGGGATGAGAGTAGTGGGGCCAACGTCCTGACTTTC
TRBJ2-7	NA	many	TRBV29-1	CSYWTGYEQYF	TGCAGCTACTGGACTGGCTACGAGCAGTACTTC
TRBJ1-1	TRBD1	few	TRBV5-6	CASSLAPSGGGTEAFF	TGTGCCAGCAGCTTGGCCCCCTCAGGGGGTGGAACTGAAGCTTTCTTT
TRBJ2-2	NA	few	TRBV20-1	CSARVSTANTGELFF	TGCAGTGCTAGAGTTTCGACGGCGAACACCGGGGAGCTGTTTTTT
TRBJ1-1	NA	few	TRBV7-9	CASSQRDGLEAFF	TGTGCCAGCAGCCAACGGGACGGACTAGAAGCTTTCTTT
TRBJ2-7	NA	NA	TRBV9	CASSVEPVVSYEQYF	TGTGCCAGCAGCGTAGAGCCAGTTGTTTCCTACGAGCAGTACTTC
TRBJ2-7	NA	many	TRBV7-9	CASSLPGHRYSYEQYF	TGTGCCAGCAGCTTACCGGGACATAGGTACTCCTACGAGCAGTACTTC
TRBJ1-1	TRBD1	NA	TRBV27	CASSLPGGATEAFF	TGTGCCAGCAGTTTACCAGGGGGGGCCACTGAAGCTTTCTTT
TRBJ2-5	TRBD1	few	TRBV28	CASSSSPRGWWETQYF	TGTGCCAGCAGTTCCTCCCCCAGGGGGTGGTGGGAGACCCAGTACTTC
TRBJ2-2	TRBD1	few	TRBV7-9	CASSLWDSNTGELFF	TGTGCCAGCAGCCTATGGGACAGTAACACCGGGGAGCTGTTTTTT
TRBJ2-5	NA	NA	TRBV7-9	CASSFLATGLLQETQYF	TGTGCCAGCAGCTTTCTTGCTACAGGACTCCTCCAAGAGACCCAGTACTTC
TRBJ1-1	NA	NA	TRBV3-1	CASSQVGGLWGTEAFF	TGTGCCAGCAGCCAAGTTGGGGGACTATGGGGCACTGAAGCTTTCTTT
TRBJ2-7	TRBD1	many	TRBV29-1	CSVEEVTGETYEQYF	TGCAGCGTTGAAGAAGTCACAGGGGAGACCTACGAGCAGTACTTC
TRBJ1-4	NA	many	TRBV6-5	CASSYSWQDNEKLFF	TGTGCCAGCAGTTACTCCTGGCAGGATAATGAAAAACTGTTTTTT
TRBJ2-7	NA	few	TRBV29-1	CSVAPGGVYEQYF	TGCAGCGTTGCGCCCGGAGGTGTATACGAGCAGTACTTC
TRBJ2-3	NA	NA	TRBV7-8	CASSPVGGGTDTQYF	TGTGCCAGCAGCCCTGTGGGCGGGGGCACAGATACGCAGTATTTT
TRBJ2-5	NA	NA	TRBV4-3	CASSQDSQETQYF	TGCGCCAGCAGCCAAGACAGCCAAGAGACCCAGTACTTC
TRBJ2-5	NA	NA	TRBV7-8	CASSSLPGGLETQYF	TGTGCCAGCAGCTCCCTCCCGGGGGGCCTGGAGACCCAGTACTTC